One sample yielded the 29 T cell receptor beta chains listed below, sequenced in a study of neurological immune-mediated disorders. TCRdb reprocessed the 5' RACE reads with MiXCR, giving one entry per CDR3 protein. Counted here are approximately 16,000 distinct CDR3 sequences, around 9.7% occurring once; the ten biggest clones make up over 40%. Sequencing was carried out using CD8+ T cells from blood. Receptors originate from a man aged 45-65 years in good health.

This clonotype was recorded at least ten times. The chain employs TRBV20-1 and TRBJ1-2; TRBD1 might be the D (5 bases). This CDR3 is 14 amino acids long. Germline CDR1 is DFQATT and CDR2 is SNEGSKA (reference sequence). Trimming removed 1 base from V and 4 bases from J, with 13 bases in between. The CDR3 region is CSARVTQGAYGYTF. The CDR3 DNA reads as TGCAGTGCTAGAGTGACCCAAGGGGCCTATGGCTACACCTTC.

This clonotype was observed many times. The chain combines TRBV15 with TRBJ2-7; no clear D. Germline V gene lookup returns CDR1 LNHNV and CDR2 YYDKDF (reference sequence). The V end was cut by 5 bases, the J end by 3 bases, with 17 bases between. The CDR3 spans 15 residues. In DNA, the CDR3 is TGTGCCACCAGCGAGTCACCGTCCGCATACTACGAGCAGTACTTC. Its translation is CATSESPSAYYEQYF.

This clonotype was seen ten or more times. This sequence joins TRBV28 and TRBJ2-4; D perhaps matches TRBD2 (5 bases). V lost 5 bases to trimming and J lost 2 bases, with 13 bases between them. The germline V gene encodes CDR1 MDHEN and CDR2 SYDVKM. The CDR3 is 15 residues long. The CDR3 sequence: CASSVLGGSKNIQYF. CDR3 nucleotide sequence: TGTGCCAGCAGTGTCCTCGGAGGATCCAAAAACATTCAGTACTTC.

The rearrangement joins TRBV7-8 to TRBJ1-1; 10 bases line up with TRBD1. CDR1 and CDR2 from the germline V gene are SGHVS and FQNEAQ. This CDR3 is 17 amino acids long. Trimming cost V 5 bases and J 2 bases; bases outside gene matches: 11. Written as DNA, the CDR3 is TGTGCCAGCAGCGACCAACTAGGACAGGGGGAAAACACTGAAGCTTTCTTT. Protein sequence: CASSDQLGQGENTEAFF.

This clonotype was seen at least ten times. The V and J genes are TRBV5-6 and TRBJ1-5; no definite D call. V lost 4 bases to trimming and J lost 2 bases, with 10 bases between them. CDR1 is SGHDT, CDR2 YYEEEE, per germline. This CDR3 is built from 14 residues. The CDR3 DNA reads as TGTGCCAGCAGCGTCGGTGGGGGCAATCAGCCCCAGCATTTT. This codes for CASSVGGGNQPQHF.

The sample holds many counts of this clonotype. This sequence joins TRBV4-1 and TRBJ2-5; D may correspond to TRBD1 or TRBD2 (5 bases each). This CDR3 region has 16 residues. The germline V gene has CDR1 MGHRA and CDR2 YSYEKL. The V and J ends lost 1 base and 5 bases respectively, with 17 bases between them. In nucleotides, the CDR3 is TGCGCCAGCAGCCAAGGCCGGGGCAGGCGGACGGAGACCCAGTACTTC. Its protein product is CASSQGRGRRTETQYF.

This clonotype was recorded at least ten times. DNA of the CDR3: TGTGCCAGCAGTGAAGCTTGGGGACTAGCGTTCTACAATGAGCAGTTCTTC. Protein sequence: CASSEAWGLAFYNEQFF. V gene TRBV6-1 combines with J gene TRBJ2-1; 10 positions agree with TRBD2. The ends lost 0 bases at V and 3 bases at J; junction bases unmatched: 5. The CDR3 spans 17 residues. Germline assignment: CDR1 MNHNS and CDR2 SASEGT.

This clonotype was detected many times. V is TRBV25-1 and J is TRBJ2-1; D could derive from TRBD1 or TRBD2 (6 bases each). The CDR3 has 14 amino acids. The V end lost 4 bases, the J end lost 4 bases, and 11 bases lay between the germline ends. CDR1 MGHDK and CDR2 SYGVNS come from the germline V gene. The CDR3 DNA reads TGTGCCAGCAGTGTGGGGGCGGGGTACAATGAGCAGTTCTTC. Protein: CASSVGAGYNEQFF.

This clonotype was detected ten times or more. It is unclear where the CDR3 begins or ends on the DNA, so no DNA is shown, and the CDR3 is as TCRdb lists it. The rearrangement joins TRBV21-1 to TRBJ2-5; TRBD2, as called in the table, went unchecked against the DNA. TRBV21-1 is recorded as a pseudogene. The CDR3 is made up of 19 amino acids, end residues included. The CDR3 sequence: CASSKDVASGSKDQETQYF.

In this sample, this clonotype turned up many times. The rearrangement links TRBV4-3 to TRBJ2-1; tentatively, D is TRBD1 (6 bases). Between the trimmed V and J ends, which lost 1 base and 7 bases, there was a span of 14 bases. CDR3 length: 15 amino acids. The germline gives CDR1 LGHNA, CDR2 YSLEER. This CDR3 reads CASSQGDNFENEQFF. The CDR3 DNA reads TGCGCCAGCAGCCAAGGGGACAACTTCGAAAATGAGCAGTTCTTC.

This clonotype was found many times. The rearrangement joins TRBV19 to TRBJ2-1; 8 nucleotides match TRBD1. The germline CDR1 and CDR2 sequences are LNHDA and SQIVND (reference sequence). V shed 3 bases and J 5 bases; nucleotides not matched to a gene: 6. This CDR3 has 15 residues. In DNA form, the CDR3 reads TGTGCCAGTAGTATTGCGGACAGGGCGGACAATGAGCAGTTCTTC. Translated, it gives CASSIADRADNEQFF.

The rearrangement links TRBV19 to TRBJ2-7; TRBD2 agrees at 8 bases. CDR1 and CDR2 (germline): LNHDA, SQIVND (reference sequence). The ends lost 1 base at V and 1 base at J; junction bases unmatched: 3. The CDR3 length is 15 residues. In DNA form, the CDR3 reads TGTGCCAGTAGTATAGTTGGCGGGAGGTCCTACGAGCAGTACTTC. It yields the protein CASSIVGGRSYEQYF.

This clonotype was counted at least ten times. The CDR3 sequence is CAGGAQVSPYTF. CDR3 sequence (DNA): TGTGCCGGGGGGGCGCAGGTATCACCCTACACCTTC. V is TRBV7-9 and J is TRBJ1-2; D possibly corresponds to TRBD1 (6 bases). V shed 11 bases and J shed 10 bases, with 20 bases lying between them. The V gene's germline CDR1 is SEHNR and CDR2 FQNEAQ (reference sequence). This CDR3 is built from 12 residues. The full variable domain, rest sourced from reference TRBV7-9 and TRBJ1-2, is DTGVSQNPRHKITKRGQNVTFRCDPISEHNRLYWYRQTLGQGPEFLTYFQNEAQLEKSRLLSDRFSAERPKGSFSTLEIQRTEQGDSAMYLCAGGAQVSPYTFGSGTRLTVV.

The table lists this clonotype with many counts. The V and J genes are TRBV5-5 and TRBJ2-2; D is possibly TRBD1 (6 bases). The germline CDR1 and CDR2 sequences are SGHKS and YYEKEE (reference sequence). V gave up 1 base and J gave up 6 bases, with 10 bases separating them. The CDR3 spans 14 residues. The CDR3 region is CASSLTGNAGELFF. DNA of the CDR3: TGTGCCAGCAGCTTGACAGGGAATGCCGGGGAGCTGTTTTTT.

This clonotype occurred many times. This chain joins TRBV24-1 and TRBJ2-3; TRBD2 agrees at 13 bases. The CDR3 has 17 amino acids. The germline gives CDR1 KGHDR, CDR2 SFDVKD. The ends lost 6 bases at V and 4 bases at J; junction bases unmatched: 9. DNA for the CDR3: TGTGCCACCAGTATACTAGCGGGAGGGCCGAAACCAGATACGCAGTATTTT. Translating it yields CATSILAGGPKPDTQYF.

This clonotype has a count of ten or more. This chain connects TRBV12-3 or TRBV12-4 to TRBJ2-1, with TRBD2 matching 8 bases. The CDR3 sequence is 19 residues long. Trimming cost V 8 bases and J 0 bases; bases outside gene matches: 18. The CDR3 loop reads CASSLGGGVAGGSYNEQFF. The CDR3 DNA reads TGTGCCAGCTCGCTCGGGGGGGGAGTAGCGGGCGGCTCCTACAATGAGCAGTTCTTC.

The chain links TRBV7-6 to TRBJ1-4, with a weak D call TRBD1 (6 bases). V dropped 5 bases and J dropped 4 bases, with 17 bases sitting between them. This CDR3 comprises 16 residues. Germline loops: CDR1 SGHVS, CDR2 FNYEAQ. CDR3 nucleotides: TGTGCCAGCAGCCAACAGGGTTCCCTGAATAATGAAAAACTGTTTTTT. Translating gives CASSQQGSLNNEKLFF.

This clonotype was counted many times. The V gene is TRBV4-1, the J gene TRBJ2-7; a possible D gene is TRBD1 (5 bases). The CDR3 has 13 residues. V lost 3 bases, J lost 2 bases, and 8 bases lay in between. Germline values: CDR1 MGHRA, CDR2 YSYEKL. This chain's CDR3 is CASSQTATYEQYF. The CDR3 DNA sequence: TGCGCCAGCAGCCAGACAGCTACCTACGAGCAGTACTTC.

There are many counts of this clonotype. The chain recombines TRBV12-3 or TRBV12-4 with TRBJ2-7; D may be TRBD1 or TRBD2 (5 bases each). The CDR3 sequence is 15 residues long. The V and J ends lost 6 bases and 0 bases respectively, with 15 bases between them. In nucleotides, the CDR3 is TGTGCCAGCAGCGGCTCCGGGACCGGCTCCTACGAGCAGTACTTC. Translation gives CASSGSGTGSYEQYF.

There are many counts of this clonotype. The chain's CDR3 is CASSLSTSYNSPLHF. In DNA form, the CDR3 reads TGTGCCAGCAGCTTGTCGACGTCCTATAATTCACCCCTCCACTTT. The chain recombines TRBV7-3 with TRBJ1-6; no reliable D call. The CDR3 loop spans 15 amino acids. CDR1 is SGHTA and CDR2 is FQGTGA in the germline V gene. V shed 3 bases and J shed 1 base, with 7 bases lying between them.

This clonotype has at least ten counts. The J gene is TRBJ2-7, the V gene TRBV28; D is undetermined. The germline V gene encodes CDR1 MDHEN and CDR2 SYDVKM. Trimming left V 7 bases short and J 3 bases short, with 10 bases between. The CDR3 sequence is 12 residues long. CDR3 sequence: CASTKGLYEQYF. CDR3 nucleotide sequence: TGTGCCAGCACCAAGGGCCTCTACGAGCAGTACTTC.

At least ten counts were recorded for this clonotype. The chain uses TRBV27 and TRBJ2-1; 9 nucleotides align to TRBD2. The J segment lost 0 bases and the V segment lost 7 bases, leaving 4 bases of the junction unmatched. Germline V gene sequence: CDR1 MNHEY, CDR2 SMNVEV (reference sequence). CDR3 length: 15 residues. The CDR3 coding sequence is TGTGCCAGCATAGGACTAGCGAGCTCCTACAATGAGCAGTTCTTC. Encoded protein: CASIGLASSYNEQFF.

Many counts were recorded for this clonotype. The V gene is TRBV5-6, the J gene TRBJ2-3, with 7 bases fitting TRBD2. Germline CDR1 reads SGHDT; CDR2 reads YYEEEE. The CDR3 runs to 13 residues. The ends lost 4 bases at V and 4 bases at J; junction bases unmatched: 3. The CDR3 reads CASSPSGADTQYF. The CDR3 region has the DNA TGTGCCAGCAGCCCAAGCGGGGCAGATACGCAGTATTTT.

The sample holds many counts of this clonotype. CDR3 nucleotides: TGCGCCAGCAGCCAAGACAGGGGAGTTGCTGAGCAGTTCTTC. It yields the protein CASSQDRGVAEQFF. This chain links TRBV4-1 with TRBJ2-1, with D maybe TRBD1 (6 bases). CDR1 MGHRA and CDR2 YSYEKL come from the germline V gene. The CDR3 totals 14 residues. The ends were cut back, 0 bases at V and 9 bases at J, with 12 bases in the middle.

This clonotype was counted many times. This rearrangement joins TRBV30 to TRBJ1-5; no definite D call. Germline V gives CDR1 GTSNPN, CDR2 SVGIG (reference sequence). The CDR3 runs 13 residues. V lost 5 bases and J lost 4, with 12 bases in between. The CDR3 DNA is TGTGCCTGGGCCGTGGGTGAAAATCAGCCCCAGCATTTT. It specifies CAWAVGENQPQHF.

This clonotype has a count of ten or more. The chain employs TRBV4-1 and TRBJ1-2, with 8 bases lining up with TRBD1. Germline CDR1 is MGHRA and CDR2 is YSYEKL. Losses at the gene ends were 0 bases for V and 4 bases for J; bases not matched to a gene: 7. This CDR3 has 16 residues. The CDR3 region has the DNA TGCGCCAGCAGCCAAGATCAGGGGGCGCGGGCCTATGGCTACACCTTC. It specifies CASSQDQGARAYGYTF.

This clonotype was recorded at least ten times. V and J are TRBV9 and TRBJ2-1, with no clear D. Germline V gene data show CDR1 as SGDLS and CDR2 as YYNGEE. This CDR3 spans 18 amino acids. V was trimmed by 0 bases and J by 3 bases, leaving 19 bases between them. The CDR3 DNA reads TGTGCCAGCAGCGTAGCTGGGATTCTAGATTGGCGCTACAATGAGCAGTTCTTC. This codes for CASSVAGILDWRYNEQFF.

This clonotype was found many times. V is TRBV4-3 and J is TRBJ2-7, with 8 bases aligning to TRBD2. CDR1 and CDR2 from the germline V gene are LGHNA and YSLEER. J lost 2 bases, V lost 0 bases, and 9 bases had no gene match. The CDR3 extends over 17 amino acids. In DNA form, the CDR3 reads TGCGCCAGCAGCCAAGATAGGGCGGGAGGCCGCGCCTACGAGCAGTACTTC. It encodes CASSQDRAGGRAYEQYF.

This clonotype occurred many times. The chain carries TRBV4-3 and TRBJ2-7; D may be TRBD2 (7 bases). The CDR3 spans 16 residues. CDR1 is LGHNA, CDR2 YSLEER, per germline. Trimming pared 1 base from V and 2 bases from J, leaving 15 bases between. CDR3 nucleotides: TGCGCCAGCAGCCAAGTGGGGGGGGCGCAAACCTACGAGCAGTACTTC. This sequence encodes CASSQVGGAQTYEQYF.